This T cell receptor beta chain was captured in a study of CD8 T cells in Susac syndrome. Trimming left V 6 bases short and J 5 bases short, with 16 bases between. This CDR3 contains 15 residues. Germline V gene data show CDR1 as SGHTA and CDR2 as FQGTGA. An amount of RNA that ranged from 0.5 to 1 ug was reverse transcribed with random hexamers. An immunoSEQ multiplex PCR amplified TCR beta CDR3 over 54 Vbeta and 13 Jbeta. Each CDR3 protein gets one entry after TCRdb re-called the immunoSEQ multiplex PCR reads with MiXCR. The repertoire consists of fewer than 200,000 distinct CDR3 sequences, with about 94% occurring once and the leading ten covering around 0.1%. A remark on this clonotype: Its antigen is not known.

General study results and limits: The study admitted that it had a relatively small number of individuals in its TCR sequencing and HLA analysis.

Sequencing of TCR beta covered CD8+ and CD4+ T cells obtained from blood. This chain joins TRBV7-3 and TRBJ1-4; possible D gene TRBD1, 6 bases. Sequences were obtained from CD4+ T cells from PBMCs. This receptor was taken from a human donor in good health. As DNA, the CDR3 is TGTGCCAGCAGTAGAATCAGGGGTTGGAATGAAAAACTGTTTTTT. It translates to CASSRIRGWNEKLFF.